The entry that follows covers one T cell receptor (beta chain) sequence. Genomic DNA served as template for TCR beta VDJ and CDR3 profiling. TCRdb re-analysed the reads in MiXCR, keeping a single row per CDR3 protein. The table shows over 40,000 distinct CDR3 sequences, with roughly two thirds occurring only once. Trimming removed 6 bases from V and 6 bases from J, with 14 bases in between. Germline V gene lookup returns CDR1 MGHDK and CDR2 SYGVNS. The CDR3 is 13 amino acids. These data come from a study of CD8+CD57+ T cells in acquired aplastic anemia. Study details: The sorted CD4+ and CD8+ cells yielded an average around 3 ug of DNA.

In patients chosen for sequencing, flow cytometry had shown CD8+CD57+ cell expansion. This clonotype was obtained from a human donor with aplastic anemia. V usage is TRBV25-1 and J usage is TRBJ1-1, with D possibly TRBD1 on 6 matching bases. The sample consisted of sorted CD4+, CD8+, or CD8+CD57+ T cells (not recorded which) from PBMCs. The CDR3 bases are TGTGCCAGCAGCATAACAGGGCTTGCTGAAGCTTTCTTT. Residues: CASSITGLAEAFF.